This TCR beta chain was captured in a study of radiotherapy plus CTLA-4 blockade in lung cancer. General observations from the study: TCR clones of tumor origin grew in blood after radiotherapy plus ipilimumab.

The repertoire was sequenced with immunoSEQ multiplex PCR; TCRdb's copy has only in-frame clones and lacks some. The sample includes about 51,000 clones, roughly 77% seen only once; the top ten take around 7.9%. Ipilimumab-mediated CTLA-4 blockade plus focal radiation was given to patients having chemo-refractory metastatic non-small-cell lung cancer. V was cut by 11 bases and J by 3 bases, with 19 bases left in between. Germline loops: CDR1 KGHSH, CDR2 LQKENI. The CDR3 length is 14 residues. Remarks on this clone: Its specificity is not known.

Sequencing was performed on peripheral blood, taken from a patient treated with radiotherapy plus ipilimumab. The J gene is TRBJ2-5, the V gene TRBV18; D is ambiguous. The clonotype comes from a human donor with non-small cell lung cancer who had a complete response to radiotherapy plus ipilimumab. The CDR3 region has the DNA TGTGCCTCCGTCTCCACCCGGGTGGAAGAGACCCAGTACTTC. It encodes CASVSTRVEETQYF.